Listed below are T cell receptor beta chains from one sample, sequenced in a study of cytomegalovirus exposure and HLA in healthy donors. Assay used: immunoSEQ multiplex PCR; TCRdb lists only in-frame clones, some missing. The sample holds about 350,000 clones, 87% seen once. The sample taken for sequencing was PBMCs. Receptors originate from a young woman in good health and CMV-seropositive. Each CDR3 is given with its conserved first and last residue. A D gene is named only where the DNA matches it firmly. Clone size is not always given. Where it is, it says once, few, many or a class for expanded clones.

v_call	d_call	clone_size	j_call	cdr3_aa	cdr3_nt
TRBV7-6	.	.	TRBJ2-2	CASSLQRMNTGELFF	TGTGCCAGCAGCTTACAGCGAATGAACACCGGGGAGCTGTTTTTT
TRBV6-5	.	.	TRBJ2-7	CASSYSTGGAGEQYF	TGTGCCAGCAGTTACTCGACGGGGGGCGCGGGAGAGCAGTACTTC
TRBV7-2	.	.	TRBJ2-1	CASSLEMFNEQFF	TGTGCCAGCAGCTTAGAGATGTTTAATGAGCAGTTCTTC
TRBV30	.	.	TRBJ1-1	CAWRGGFGSEAFF	TGTGCCTGGAGGGGTGGATTTGGCTCTGAAGCTTTCTTT
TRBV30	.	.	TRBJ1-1	CAWTRGGTEAFF	TGTGCCTGGACTCGGGGGGGCACTGAAGCTTTCTTT
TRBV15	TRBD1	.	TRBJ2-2	CATSSHPGTGGNTGELFF	TGTGCCACCAGCAGTCATCCGGGGACAGGCGGCAACACCGGGGAGCTGTTTTTT
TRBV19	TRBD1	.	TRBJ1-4	CASSRQGIRANEKLFF	TGTGCCAGTAGTAGACAGGGTATTAGGGCTAATGAAAAACTGTTTTTT
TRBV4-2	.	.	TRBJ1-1	CASSQAVGETEAFF	TGTGCCAGCAGCCAAGCAGTGGGCGAAACTGAAGCTTTCTTT
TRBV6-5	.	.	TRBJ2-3	CASSYLTDTQYF	TGTGCCAGCAGTTACCTTACAGATACGCAGTATTTT
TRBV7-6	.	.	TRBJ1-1	CASSPISSAEAFF	TGTGCCAGCAGCCCCATTTCGAGCGCTGAAGCTTTCTTT
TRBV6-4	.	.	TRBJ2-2	CASSENSGRSTGELFF	TGTGCCAGCAGTGAAAACTCGGGACGGTCTACCGGGGAGCTGTTTTTT
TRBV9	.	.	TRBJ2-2	CASSFRGARSGELFF	TGTGCCAGCAGTTTCCGGGGGGCTAGGTCCGGGGAGCTGTTTTTT
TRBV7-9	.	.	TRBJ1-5	CASSSQGGTQPQHF	TGTGCCAGCAGCTCCCAAGGGGGGACGCAGCCCCAGCATTTT
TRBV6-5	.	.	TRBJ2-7	CASSTGRLGEQYF	TGTGCCAGCAGTACAGGGAGGTTGGGGGAGCAGTACTTC
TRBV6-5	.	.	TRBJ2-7	CASRRTLNDEQYF	TGTGCCAGCAGGCGAACCCTCAACGACGAGCAGTACTTC
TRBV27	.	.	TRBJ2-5	CASSLPWGQGGQETQYF	TGTGCCAGCAGTTTACCATGGGGCCAGGGGGGCCAAGAGACCCAGTACTTC
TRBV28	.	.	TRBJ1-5	CASSSYRPASNQPQHF	TGTGCCAGCAGTTCATACCGTCCGGCCAGCAATCAGCCCCAGCATTTT
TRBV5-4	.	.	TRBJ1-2	CASSLAGQNYGYTF	TGTGCCAGCAGCTTGGCTGGACAGAACTATGGCTACACCTTC
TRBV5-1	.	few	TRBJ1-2	CASSLGTLDGYTF	TGCGCCAGCAGCTTGGGAACGCTTGATGGCTACACCTTC
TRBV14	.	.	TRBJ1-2	CASSPKFGSGSGLYGYTF	TGTGCCAGCAGCCCAAAGTTTGGGTCAGGGTCTGGACTCTATGGCTACACCTTC
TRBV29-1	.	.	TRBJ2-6	CSVEWPRSSGANVLTF	TGCAGCGTTGAATGGCCCCGGAGCTCTGGGGCCAACGTCCTGACTTTC
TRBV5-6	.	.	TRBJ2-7	CASSAPVGWKGLYEQYF	TGTGCCAGCAGCGCACCGGTAGGGTGGAAAGGTCTCTACGAGCAGTACTTC
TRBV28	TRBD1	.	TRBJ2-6	CASSAGTASGANVLTF	TGTGCCAGCAGTGCCGGGACAGCCTCTGGGGCCAACGTCCTGACTTTC
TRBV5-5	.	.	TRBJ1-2	CASSLDGGLNGYTF	TGTGCCAGCAGCTTGGACGGGGGGCTGAATGGCTACACCTTC
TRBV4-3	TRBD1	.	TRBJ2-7	CASSQYTGTGRDEQYF	TGCGCCAGCAGCCAATATACGGGGACAGGGCGGGACGAGCAGTACTTC
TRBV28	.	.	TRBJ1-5	CASRVWRGGQPQHF	TGTGCCAGCAGAGTTTGGCGGGGGGGACAGCCCCAGCATTTT
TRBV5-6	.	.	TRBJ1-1	CASRGHLNTEAFF	TGTGCCAGCAGAGGACACCTGAACACTGAAGCTTTCTTT
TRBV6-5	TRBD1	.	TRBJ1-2	CASSGQGDYGYTF	TGTGCCAGCTCCGGACAGGGAGACTATGGCTACACCTTC
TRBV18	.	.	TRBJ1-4	CASSPVTAAGREKLFF	TGTGCCAGCTCACCGGTAACAGCGGCGGGTCGTGAAAAACTGTTTTTT
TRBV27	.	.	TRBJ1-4	CASSLSRSQYEKLFF	TGTGCCAGCAGTTTATCGAGGTCGCAGTATGAAAAACTGTTTTTT
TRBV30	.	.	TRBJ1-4	CAWSVLGTQNEKLFF	TGTGCCTGGAGTGTACTTGGGACCCAAAATGAAAAACTGTTTTTT
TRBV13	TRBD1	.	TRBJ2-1	CASSQDRPYNEQFF	TGTGCCAGCAGTCAGGACAGGCCCTACAATGAGCAGTTCTTC
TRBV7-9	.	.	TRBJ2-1	CASSLAQHREEGNEQFF	TGTGCCAGCAGCTTAGCGCAGCACAGGGAAGAGGGGAATGAGCAGTTCTTC
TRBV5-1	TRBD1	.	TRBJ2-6	CASGTGGSGANVLTF	TGCGCCAGCGGAACAGGGGGCTCTGGGGCCAACGTCCTGACTTTC